This section outlines one T cell receptor beta chain sequence together with its context. No antigen is known for it. Profiling relied on immunoSEQ multiplex PCR, and the TCRdb table lists in-frame clones only, not all of them. The sample contains about 180,000 clones, around 89% of which appear only once. This record belongs to a study of T cell responses to AZD1222 COVID-19 vaccine. General study points: An increase in Spike-specific TCR breadth and depth was observed after two AZD1222 doses. The number of AZD1222 recipients seropositive at baseline was only five or six. Distributed over spike, vaccine-associated CD4 TCRs predominated at 160-218 and 743-854. Repertoires were sampled only after the peak T cell response.

Unmatched junction bases numbered 5, after V lost 4 bases and J lost 1 base. Per germline, CDR1 LGHDT and CDR2 YNNKEL (reference sequence). The CDR3 loop spans 15 amino acids. The genes are TRBV3-1 (or the pseudogene TRBV3-2) and TRBJ2-3, with 7 bases aligning to TRBD1. Source: peripheral blood, taken 28 days after the second dose of the MenACWY control vaccine. This TCR was sampled from an adult who received the MenACWY meningococcal vaccine as a control. The CDR3 DNA follows: TGTGCCAGCAGCCGGAGACAGGGAGGCACAGATACGCAGTATTTT. Residues: CASSRRQGGTDTQYF.